This section outlines one T cell receptor (beta chain) sequence together with its context. Libraries were prepared by immunoSEQ multiplex PCR; TCRdb keeps only in-frame clonotypes and omits some of them. The repertoire includes 300,000 to 350,000 clones, nearly 90% of them detected once, and approximately 4% sits in the top ten. The data were obtained in a study of blood T cell repertoires in COVID-19. V shed 2 bases, J shed 6 bases, and the junction held 11 bases outside the gene matches. The CDR3 contains 16 residues. Germline assignment: CDR1 SGHVS and CDR2 FNYEAQ. The TCR comes from a woman aged 18 to 35 with acute COVID-19. The chain joins TRBV7-6 to TRBJ2-3; 7 bases fit TRBD2. The sample was PBMCs or T cells enriched from blood (not recorded which). This CDR3 is CASSLIGGGVLDTQYF. CDR3 bases: TGTGCCAGCAGCTTAATCGGGGGAGGGGTCCTGGATACGCAGTATTTT. Together with reference TRBV7-6 and TRBJ2-3, the CDR3 gives the full variable domain: GAGVSQSPRYKVTKRGQDVALRCDPISGHVSLYWYRQALGQGPEFLTYFNYEAQQDKSGLPNDRFSAERPEGSISTLTIQRTEQRDSAMYRCASSLIGGGVLDTQYFGPGTRLTVL.